The entry below gives a single T cell receptor beta chain sequence along with its context. Its antigen is unidentified. Between the trimmed V and J ends, which lost 1 base and 5 bases, there was a span of 11 bases. The CDR3 has 14 residues. Germline values: CDR1 SGHTA, CDR2 FQGNSA. This sample stems from a study of shared clonotypes between healthy human individuals. As for the study in general: For every donor, three CD4 naive, three CD4 memory, two CD8 naive and one CD8 memory plates were used.

The table came from immunoSEQ multiplex PCR; TCRdb's copy has only in-frame clones and leaves some out. In the table there are about 2.4 million clones, approximately 94% of which are singletons. Overall study findings and caveats: Larger estimated richness was generally seen in naive subsets than in memory subsets. Naive CD4 clonotypes were shared across several donors at about 5.2%.

Source material: naive CD4+ T cells sorted from blood. Stated subset: CD45RA+ positively selected. The rearrangement joins TRBV7-2 to TRBJ1-1; D may be TRBD1 (5 bases). This TCR was sampled from a man aged 18 to 30 in good health. The CDR3 here is CASSLGGVRTEAFF. CDR3 DNA sequence: TGTGCCAGCAGCTTAGGGGGGGTCAGGACTGAAGCTTTCTTT.